These 18 T cell receptor beta chains were all obtained from the same sample, sequenced in a study of regulatory T cells in long-lasting Graves disease. Researchers made TCR beta libraries by using iRepertoire HTBI primers and running Arm-PCR on CDR3 regions. TCRdb passed the multiplex PCR reads through MiXCR, listing each CDR3 protein once. The sample records 500,000 to 800,000 distinct CDR3 sequences, roughly 30% being singletons. The time point here: persistent/refractory GD, antithyroid drugs over 5 years with positive TRAb. TCR sequences were obtained from RNA taken from PBMCs. This specimen consisted of peripheral blood mononuclear cells (PBMCs), obtained when the disease was refractory, from a patient treated with antithyroid drugs. The receptors were gathered from a female donor with Graves disease.

V gene TRBV6-2 or TRBV6-3 combines with J gene TRBJ1-2; weak D call: TRBD1 (5 bases). The ends were cut back, 10 bases at V and 5 bases at J, with 14 bases in the middle. The CDR3 covers 12 residues. Germline assignment: CDR1 MNHEY and CDR2 SVGEGT. CDR3 nucleotide sequence: TGTGCCACCCAGGGAGGAGCTTATGGCTACACCTTC. Protein: CATQGGAYGYTF.

At least ten counts were recorded for this clonotype. The genes are TRBV12-3 or TRBV12-4 and TRBJ1-2; 9 nucleotides match TRBD1. V shed 6 bases, J shed 4 bases, and the junction held 3 bases outside the gene matches. This CDR3 spans 13 amino acids. CDR3 coding DNA: TGTGCCAGCAGAAGGGACAGGGTCTATGGCTACACCTTC. Translated: CASRRDRVYGYTF.

This chain uses TRBV20-1 with TRBJ2-7, with D maybe TRBD2 (5 bases). Germline CDR1 and CDR2: DFQATT and SNEGSKA (reference sequence). The CDR3 covers 14 residues. The V end was cut by 0 bases, the J end by 3 bases, with 12 bases between. The CDR3: CSAREPGLLYEQYF. The CDR3 nucleotides read TGCAGTGCTAGAGAACCCGGACTCCTCTACGAGCAGTACTTC.

This chain joins TRBV10-1 and TRBJ1-1, with no clear D. Germline V gene data show CDR1 as WNHNN and CDR2 as SYGVQD (reference sequence). The CDR3 has 13 amino acids. Trimming took off 2 bases at V and 4 bases at J, with 8 bases between the two ends. The CDR3 loop is CASSEALGTEAFF. As DNA, the CDR3 is TGCGCCAGCAGTGAGGCCTTGGGCACTGAAGCTTTCTTT.

This sequence joins TRBV9 and TRBJ1-2, with D unresolved. The CDR3 loop spans 13 amino acids. Per the germline V gene, CDR1 is SGDLS and CDR2 is YYNGEE. Trimming cost V 0 bases and J 7 bases, with 10 bases left between them. CDR3 sequence reads: CASSVVTEAGYTF. CDR3 nucleotide sequence: TGTGCCAGCAGCGTAGTGACTGAAGCTGGCTACACCTTC.

The genes are TRBV5-1 and TRBJ1-6; D is perhaps TRBD1 (6 bases). Germline lookup yields CDR1 SGHRS and CDR2 YFSETQ. This CDR3 spans 15 amino acids. Trimming pared 0 bases from V and 9 bases from J, leaving 13 bases between. The CDR3 here is CASSLAVDSLSPLHF. DNA for the CDR3: TGCGCCAGCAGCTTGGCCGTGGACAGTCTTTCACCCCTCCACTTT.

V and J are TRBV19 and TRBJ2-2; 8 nucleotides line up with TRBD2. The V gene end was trimmed by 4 bases and the J gene end by 5 bases; junction bases not matched to a gene: 9. The CDR3 extends over 16 amino acids. Germline values: CDR1 LNHDA, CDR2 SQIVND (reference sequence). CDR3: CASSRAGASWTGELFF. CDR3 coding DNA: TGTGCCAGTAGTAGAGCGGGAGCGAGTTGGACCGGGGAGCTGTTTTTT. Looking up the rest from reference TRBV19 and TRBJ2-2 gives the full variable domain: DGGITQSPKYLFRKEGQNVTLSCEQNLNHDAMYWYRQDPGQGLRLIYYSQIVNDFQKGDIAEGYSVSREKKESFPLTVTSAQKNPTAFYLCASSRAGASWTGELFFGEGSRLTVL.

This clonotype was counted between two and nine times. The chain couples TRBV5-1 to TRBJ2-7; no firm D call. CDR1 SGHRS and CDR2 YFSETQ come from the germline V gene. The CDR3 spans 13 residues. V lost 0 bases and J lost 7, with 11 bases in between. Written as DNA, the CDR3 is TGCGCCAGCAGCTTGGATGGCCACGGGGAGCAGTACTTC. This translates into CASSLDGHGEQYF.

The CDR3 DNA sequence: TGCGCCAGCAGCTTGGTGGGAGTCGTCACCGGGGAGCTGTTTTTT. It translates to CASSLVGVVTGELFF. V and J are TRBV5-1 and TRBJ2-2; D is perhaps TRBD2 (5 bases). This CDR3 spans 15 amino acids. V dropped 0 bases and J dropped 4 bases, with 10 bases sitting between them. Germline V CDR1 and CDR2: SGHRS, YFSETQ.

V and J are TRBV5-1 and TRBJ2-2, with D unclear. Between the trimmed V and J ends, which lost 3 bases and 6 bases, there was a span of 12 bases. This CDR3 spans 14 amino acids. In germline, CDR1 is SGHRS, CDR2 YFSETQ. The CDR3 nucleotides are TGCGCCAGCAGCTCCCCTCCCCATGCCGGGGAGCTGTTTTTT. The encoded protein is CASSSPPHAGELFF.

This clonotype appeared many times. This chain joins TRBV6-5 and TRBJ1-1; D call uncertain. Trimming stripped 0 bases from V and 1 base from J, with 3 bases between. Per germline, CDR1 MNHEY and CDR2 SVGAGI. The CDR3 covers 13 residues. CDR3 sequence reads: CASSYSQNTEAFF. The DNA of the CDR3 is TGTGCCAGCAGTTACTCGCAGAACACTGAAGCTTTCTTT.

The V gene is TRBV6-5, the J gene TRBJ2-5, with a tentative D call TRBD1 (5 bases). This CDR3 region has 14 residues. The germline CDR1 and CDR2 sequences are MNHEY and SVGAGI. V dropped 1 base and J dropped 1 base, with 7 bases sitting between them. The CDR3 reads CASSYYRFQETQYF. The CDR3 DNA is TGTGCCAGCAGTTACTACAGGTTCCAAGAGACCCAGTACTTC.

The sample holds a few counts of this clonotype. The chain has TRBV12-3 or TRBV12-4 and TRBJ1-5; TRBD1 agrees at 8 bases. V trimming: 5 bases; J trimming: 4 bases; junction bases outside the gene matches: 4. CDR3 length: 14 residues. This CDR3 reads CASSGTGYNQPQHF. In DNA form, the CDR3 reads TGTGCCAGCAGTGGGACAGGTTATAATCAGCCCCAGCATTTT.

V is TRBV6-1 and J is TRBJ1-1; 7 positions agree with TRBD1. There are 15 residues in the CDR3. With V trimmed by 7 bases and J by 1 base, 9 bases remained unmatched. Germline V gives CDR1 MNHNS, CDR2 SASEGT. CDR3 bases: TGTGCCAGCATGCGAACAGGGGCAGGGAACACTGAAGCTTTCTTT. Its translation: CASMRTGAGNTEAFF.

This clonotype was counted only a few times. V usage is TRBV6-1 and J usage is TRBJ1-2; possibly TRBD1 for D (5 bases). This CDR3 is 13 amino acids long. From germline, CDR1 is MNHNS and CDR2 SASEGT. Trimming cost V 4 bases and J 8 bases, with 14 bases left between them. The CDR3 here is CASSVEGIGGYTF. CDR3 DNA: TGTGCCAGCAGTGTAGAGGGGATCGGCGGCTACACCTTC.

In this sample, this clonotype turned up a few times. The rearrangement links TRBV11-3 to TRBJ1-1, with D uncertain. CDR3 size: 13 residues. Per germline, CDR1 SGHNT and CDR2 YENEEA. V lost 1 base and J 5 bases, leaving 8 bases between the germline ends. The CDR3 loop is CASSLVKVTEAFF. In DNA, the CDR3 is TGTGCCAGCAGCTTAGTTAAAGTTACTGAAGCTTTCTTT.

This clonotype was observed many times. The rearrangement joins TRBV28 to TRBJ1-1, with 8 bases lining up with TRBD1. V was clipped by 3 bases and J by 1 base; unmatched bases: 7. The germline V gene encodes CDR1 MDHEN and CDR2 SYDVKM. This CDR3 has 16 residues. The CDR3 sequence is CASSLILGTGNTEAFF. In nucleotides, the CDR3 is TGTGCCAGCAGTTTGATACTCGGGACAGGGAACACTGAAGCTTTCTTT.

Remarks on this clonotype: Since no conserved phenylalanine or tryptophan closes the CDR3, a read error is the likely cause. V and J are TRBV20-1 and TRBJ1-5, with 7 bases lining up with TRBD1. The CDR3 runs to 15 residues. The germline V gene encodes CDR1 DFQATT and CDR2 SNEGSKA (reference sequence). Trimming cost V 5 bases and J 9 bases; bases outside gene matches: 16. In DNA form, the CDR3 reads TGCAGTGCTGGGCGCCGGGTAGGGGGCTTTATGCCCCAGCATCTT. Amino acid sequence: CSAGRRVGGFMPQHL.